A selection of T cell receptor beta chains follows, all from one sample in a study of blood T cells in healthy people across ages. Using its own MiXCR run on the 5' RACE reads, TCRdb lists one record per CDR3 protein. The sample lists about 510,000 distinct CDR3 sequences, about 25% seen once, with approximately 3.3% in the top ten. The same specimen was also included in a second study, on T cells of mothers and their children.

Source material: blood. The receptors here all came from a boy under 10 years old in good health. CDR3s include the opening cysteine and the closing phenylalanine or tryptophan. D genes are given only for firm matches. Rows may omit the clone size; those that give it use once, few, many or a size class.

j_call clone_size v_call d_call cdr3_aa cdr3_nt
TRBJ1-2 NA TRBV6-1 NA CASSVSLNGDSYTF TGTGCCAGCAGTGTGAGTCTAAACGGTGATAGCTACACCTTC
TRBJ2-5 NA TRBV15 NA CATSDHKETQYF TGTGCCACCAGCGACCATAAAGAGACCCAGTACTTC
TRBJ2-2 NA TRBV28 NA CASSLFRTPTGELFF TGTGCCAGCAGTTTGTTTCGGACACCCACCGGGGAGCTGTTTTTT
TRBJ1-2 few TRBV7-6 NA CATNLGSYGYTF TGTGCCACCAATTTAGGAAGCTATGGCTACACCTTC
TRBJ1-3 few TRBV12-3/TRBV12-4 NA CASSSWTGNTIYF TGTGCCAGCAGTTCATGGACTGGAAACACCATATATTTT
TRBJ2-5 NA TRBV9 NA CASSVAGDSQETQYF TGTGCCAGCAGCGTAGCGGGAGACTCCCAAGAGACCCAGTACTTC
TRBJ1-4 few TRBV5-1 TRBD1 CASSPYRGLNEKLFF TGCGCCAGCAGCCCCTACAGGGGCTTAAATGAAAAACTGTTTTTT
TRBJ1-2 few TRBV6-5 NA CASSYGGDGCTF TGTGCCAGCAGTTACGGAGGGGATGGCTGCACCTTC
TRBJ2-7 NA TRBV29-1 TRBD1 CSSSQGADEQYF TGCAGCTCATCACAGGGGGCGGACGAGCAGTACTTC
TRBJ1-1 few TRBV5-1 NA CASSLAGGRGTEAFF TGCGCCAGCAGCTTGGCCGGGGGTCGGGGCACTGAAGCTTTCTTT
TRBJ1-4 NA TRBV7-9 TRBD1 CASRSGGTTNEKLFF TGTGCCAGCAGGTCAGGGGGCACTACTAATGAAAAACTGTTTTTT
TRBJ2-5 NA TRBV5-1 TRBD2 CASSLRLAGSRQETQYF TGCGCCAGCAGCTTGCGACTAGCGGGGTCCCGCCAAGAGACCCAGTACTTC
TRBJ2-5 few TRBV9 TRBD2 CASSGTRLETQYF TGTGCCAGCAGCGGGACTAGGTTGGAGACCCAGTACTTC
TRBJ2-5 many TRBV6-2/TRBV6-3 NA CASTNGETQYF TGTGCCAGCACCAACGGAGAGACCCAGTACTTC
TRBJ2-7 NA TRBV7-9 TRBD1 CASSGSRDRAYEQYF TGTGCCAGCAGCGGGTCCCGGGACAGGGCCTACGAGCAGTACTTC
TRBJ2-1 NA TRBV13 NA CASSTKDRLDEQFF TGTGCCAGCAGCACAAAGGACCGCCTAGATGAGCAGTTCTTC
TRBJ2-7 few TRBV29-1 NA CSAFLGGRAAREQYF TGCAGCGCCTTTCTCGGGGGTCGAGCCGCGCGCGAGCAGTACTTC
TRBJ1-1 few TRBV6-2/TRBV6-3 NA CATLIPGEGSGTEAFF TGTGCCACGCTCATCCCAGGGGAAGGGAGTGGGACTGAAGCTTTCTTT
TRBJ2-7 few TRBV6-2/TRBV6-3 TRBD1 CASSKQGAKGYEQYF TGTGCCAGCAGTAAACAGGGGGCCAAGGGCTACGAGCAGTACTTC
TRBJ2-6 many TRBV20-1 NA CSAPDGSGANVLTF TGCAGTGCCCCGGACGGTTCTGGGGCCAACGTCCTGACTTTC
TRBJ2-5 few TRBV12-3/TRBV12-4 TRBD1 CASNQVGQGTPETQYF TGTGCCAGCAATCAGGTGGGACAGGGGACCCCAGAGACCCAGTACTTC
TRBJ2-4 NA TRBV29-1 TRBD2 CSVEKAGGNIQYF TGCAGCGTTGAAAAGGCGGGGGGAAACATTCAGTACTTC
TRBJ2-7 NA TRBV12-3/TRBV12-4 TRBD1 CASSALRTGSSHEQYF TGTGCCAGCAGTGCTCTAAGGACAGGGAGCTCCCACGAGCAGTACTTC
TRBJ2-3 few TRBV6-4 NA CASSLTASTDTQYF TGTGCCAGCAGTCTGACGGCATCCACAGATACGCAGTATTTT
TRBJ2-7 NA TRBV14 NA CASSRKDLYEQYF TGTGCCAGCAGCCGGAAGGACTTATACGAGCAGTACTTC
TRBJ2-1 NA TRBV20-1 NA CSALGAGDEQFF TGCAGTGCTTTGGGGGCCGGGGATGAGCAGTTCTTC
TRBJ2-4 NA TRBV3-1 NA CASSQGWSKNIQYF TGTGCCAGCAGCCAAGGGTGGTCCAAAAACATTCAGTACTTC
TRBJ2-1 NA TRBV7-3 TRBD2 CASSEGLIPYNEQFF TGTGCCAGCAGCGAGGGACTAATCCCTTACAATGAGCAGTTCTTC
TRBJ1-2 NA TRBV4-1 NA CASSQDVPANYGYTF TGCGCCAGCAGCCAAGACGTCCCAGCTAACTATGGCTACACCTTC
TRBJ2-7 few TRBV23-1 NA CASSHMGGGEQYF TGCGCCAGCAGTCACATGGGGGGCGGCGAGCAGTACTTC
TRBJ1-4 NA TRBV12-5 NA CASGLPREGEKLFF TGTGCTAGTGGTTTGCCGAGGGAGGGAGAAAAACTGTTTTTT
TRBJ1-5 few TRBV10-3 TRBD1 CAISESKAGTGSQPQHF TGTGCCATCAGTGAGTCGAAGGCGGGGACAGGGTCACAGCCCCAGCATTTT
TRBJ2-5 few TRBV7-9 TRBD2 CASSLRLAGGPVGETQYF TGTGCCAGCAGCCTCAGACTAGCGGGAGGGCCGGTAGGTGAGACCCAGTACTTC
TRBJ2-7 few TRBV6-2/TRBV6-3 TRBD2 CASSYKTSGNYEQYF TGTGCCAGCAGTTATAAGACTAGCGGAAACTACGAGCAGTACTTC
TRBJ2-5 NA TRBV20-1 NA CSAEWADWYQETQYF TGCAGTGCCGAATGGGCTGACTGGTACCAAGAGACCCAGTACTTC
TRBJ1-5 few TRBV3-1 NA CASSQDLDMTQHF TGTGCCAGCAGCCAAGACCTTGACATGACCCAGCATTTT
TRBJ2-5 few TRBV5-1 NA CASSSGTGGIGQGTQYF TGCGCCAGCAGCAGCGGGACAGGTGGGATAGGCCAAGGGACCCAGTACTTC
TRBJ2-1 NA TRBV7-2 TRBD2 CASSRRDYSPEQFF TGTGCCAGCAGCCGCCGGGACTATAGTCCTGAGCAGTTCTTC
TRBJ1-3 NA TRBV6-6 NA CASKTASSGNTIYF TGTGCCAGCAAAACAGCCTCCTCTGGAAACACCATATATTTT
TRBJ2-7 NA TRBV6-2/TRBV6-3 NA CASSYSSRHSSYEQYF TGTGCCAGCAGTTACTCGTCCCGACACAGCTCCTACGAGCAGTACTTC
TRBJ2-7 NA TRBV12-3/TRBV12-4 NA CASSMRADEQYF TGTGCCAGCAGTATGAGGGCCGACGAGCAGTACTTC
TRBJ2-7 NA TRBV29-1 TRBD2 CSVGVSGGVEQYF TGCAGCGTTGGCGTTAGCGGGGGTGTGGAGCAGTACTTC
TRBJ2-1 few TRBV6-5 NA CASSYSTGRDSLNEQFF TGTGCCAGCAGTTACTCGACCGGGCGGGATTCCCTCAATGAGCAGTTCTTC
TRBJ1-1 NA TRBV20-1 TRBD1 CIPRGGTGGRGTEAFF TGCATTCCCAGAGGAGGGACAGGGGGCCGCGGCACTGAAGCTTTCTTT
TRBJ1-1 once TRBV12-3/TRBV12-4 NA CASSPIPLDSFSIEAFF TGTGCCAGCAGTCCAATCCCCCTTGACAGTTTTAGCATTGAAGCTTTCTTT
TRBJ2-7 NA TRBV5-1 NA CASSVGEGAYEQYF TGCGCCAGCAGCGTCGGAGAGGGAGCCTACGAGCAGTACTTC
TRBJ2-1 NA TRBV7-2 NA CASTREWQNEQFF TGTGCCAGCACCCGGGAGTGGCAAAATGAGCAGTTCTTC
TRBJ2-7 NA TRBV29-1 TRBD1 CSGRTGGSYEQYF TGCAGCGGGAGGACAGGGGGGTCCTACGAGCAGTACTTC
TRBJ2-7 NA TRBV7-2 NA CASSLGPGNSYEQYF TGTGCCAGCAGCTTAGGGCCGGGGAACTCCTACGAGCAGTACTTC
TRBJ1-2 NA TRBV9 NA CASSSRTEYSSGYTF TGTGCCAGCAGCTCCCGGACAGAGTATAGCTCTGGCTACACCTTC